The 2 T cell receptor beta chains presented below share a single source sample, sequenced in a study of blood T cell repertoires in COVID-19. Clones were sequenced by immunoSEQ multiplex PCR, and TCRdb holds only the in-frame ones, with some missing. The repertoire includes 300,000 to 400,000 clones, about 88% of them detected once, and about 6.7% sits in the top ten. The source material was peripheral blood. The receptors originated from an older woman with COVID-19, enrolled during active disease.

The chain joins TRBV7-2 to TRBJ2-7, with unresolved D. CDR1 is SGHTA and CDR2 is FQGNSA in the germline V gene. This CDR3 comprises 15 residues. Trimming stripped 4 bases from V and 0 bases from J, with 13 bases between. For the CDR3, the DNA is TGTGCCAGCAGCTACCAAACAGATCCCTCCTACGAGCAGTACTTC. It yields the protein CASSYQTDPSYEQYF.

The chain recombines TRBV24-1 with TRBJ2-7; TRBD1 agrees at 7 bases. Germline V gene sequence: CDR1 KGHDR, CDR2 SFDVKD. The CDR3 has 16 amino acids. The trim removed 2 bases at V and 6 bases at J, leaving 12 bases unmatched. The CDR3 DNA is TGTGCCACCAGTGATTCTAGACAGGGTTTATGGGGCGAGCAGTACTTC. This sequence encodes CATSDSRQGLWGEQYF.